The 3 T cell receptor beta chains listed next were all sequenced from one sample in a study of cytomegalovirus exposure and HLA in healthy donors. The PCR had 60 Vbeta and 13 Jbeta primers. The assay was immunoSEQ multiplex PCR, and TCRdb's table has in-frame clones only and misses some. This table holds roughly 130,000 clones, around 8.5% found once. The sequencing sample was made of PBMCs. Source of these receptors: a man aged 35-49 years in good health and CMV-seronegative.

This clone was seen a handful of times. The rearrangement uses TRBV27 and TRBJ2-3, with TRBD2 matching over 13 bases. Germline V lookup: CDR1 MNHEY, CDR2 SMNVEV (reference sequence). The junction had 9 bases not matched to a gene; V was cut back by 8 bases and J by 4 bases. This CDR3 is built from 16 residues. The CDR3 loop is CASLGLAGALPDTQYF. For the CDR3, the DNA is TGTGCCAGCCTCGGACTAGCGGGGGCACTACCAGATACGCAGTATTTT.

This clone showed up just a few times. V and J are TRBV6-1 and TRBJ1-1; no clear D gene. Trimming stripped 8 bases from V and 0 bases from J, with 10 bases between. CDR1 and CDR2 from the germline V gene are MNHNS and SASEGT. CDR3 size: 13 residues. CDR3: CASSRGLNTEAFF. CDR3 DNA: TGTGCCAGCTCCAGAGGCTTGAACACTGAAGCTTTCTTT.

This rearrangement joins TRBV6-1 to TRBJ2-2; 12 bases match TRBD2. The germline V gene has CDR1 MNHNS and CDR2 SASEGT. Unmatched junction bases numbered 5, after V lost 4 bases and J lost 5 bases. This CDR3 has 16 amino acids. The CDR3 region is CASSALAGGGTGELFF. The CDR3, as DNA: TGTGCCAGCAGTGCCCTAGCGGGGGGGGGTACCGGGGAGCTGTTTTTT.